These 28 T cell receptor beta chains share one sample of origin, sequenced in a study of blood T cell repertoires in COVID-19 (dated by TCRdb to the early 2020s). The library was made by the immunoSEQ multiplex PCR assay. The clones in this table, taken by TCRdb from immuneACCESS, are in-frame only. Not every clone is retained; where verified, under half of the shortfall comes from an unresolved V gene, and the cause of the rest is unknown. Counted in this sample were roughly 390,000 clones; 80% to 90% of them appeared once. The top ten clonotypes cover about 10% of the sample. The sample was peripheral blood. The receptors were sampled from a woman aged 30 to 39 with COVID-19, enrolled during active disease.

The rearrangement uses TRBV4-3 and TRBJ2-1; D is possibly TRBD2 (5 bases). Trimming left V 0 bases short and J 9 bases short, with 18 bases between. CDR3 length equals 16 residues. Germline CDR1 is LGHNA and CDR2 is YSLEER. The CDR3: CASSQELSTGSGEQFF. The CDR3 coding sequence is TGCGCCAGCAGCCAAGAATTAAGTACGGGGTCGGGTGAGCAGTTCTTC.

The rearrangement links TRBV28 to TRBJ2-5; 9 bases align to TRBD2. From germline, CDR1 is MDHEN and CDR2 SYDVKM. The CDR3 has 14 amino acids. The V gene end was trimmed by 2 bases and the J gene end by 5 bases; junction bases not matched to a gene: 3. CDR3 coding DNA: TGTGCCAGCAGTTTAAGCGGGAGGAAGGAGACCCAGTACTTC. Its protein product is CASSLSGRKETQYF.

The chain couples TRBV28 to TRBJ1-2; D gene uncertain. The germline V gene has CDR1 MDHEN and CDR2 SYDVKM. Trimming took off 4 bases at V and 7 bases at J, with 7 bases between the two ends. The length of the CDR3 is 11 residues. The CDR3 bases are TGTGCCAGCAGTTCGGTGTCTGGCTACACCTTC. Translating it yields CASSSVSGYTF.

The J gene is TRBJ2-7, the V gene TRBV11-2, with 10 nucleotides matching TRBD2. Germline assignment: CDR1 SGHAT and CDR2 FQNNGV. The CDR3 loop spans 18 amino acids. V shed 4 bases, J shed 1 base, and the junction held 13 bases outside the gene matches. The CDR3 here is CASSSRVGLAGVSYEQYF. The CDR3 nucleotides are TGTGCCAGCAGCTCACGGGTGGGGCTAGCGGGAGTATCCTACGAGCAGTACTTC.

V usage is TRBV5-1 and J usage is TRBJ1-2; 7 positions match TRBD1. Germline values: CDR1 SGHRS, CDR2 YFSETQ. CDR3 length: 14 amino acids. J was trimmed by 5 bases and V by 2 bases; bases with no gene match: 6. The DNA for the CDR3 is TGCGCCAGCAGCTTCGACAGGGCTCATTATGGCTACACCTTC. This translates into CASSFDRAHYGYTF.

The sample holds one count of this clone. The gene calls are TRBV4-1 and TRBJ2-2, with D unresolved. The CDR3 runs to 17 residues. Germline CDR1 is MGHRA and CDR2 is YSYEKL. With 0 bases removed from V and 1 base from J, the gap between germline ends came to 12 bases. The DNA of the CDR3 is TGCGCCAGCAGCCAAGACCCCCTACTTTTGAACACCGGGGAGCTGTTTTTT. This encodes CASSQDPLLLNTGELFF.

The rearrangement uses TRBV5-1 and TRBJ2-5, with 14 bases fitting TRBD2. The CDR3 runs 16 residues. CDR1 and CDR2 (germline): SGHRS, YFSETQ. The trim removed 4 bases at V and 6 bases at J, leaving 8 bases unmatched. As DNA, the CDR3 is TGCGCCAGCAGCGGCGGGACTAGCGGGAGCTCGCAGACCCAGTACTTC. Amino acids: CASSGGTSGSSQTQYF. The variable domain in full, completed from reference TRBV5-1 and TRBJ2-5, reads KAGVTQTPRYLIKTRGQQVTLSCSPISGHRSVSWYQQTPGQGLQFLFEYFSETQRNKGNFPGRFSGRQFSNSRSEMNVSTLELGDSALYLCASSGGTSGSSQTQYFGPGTRLLVL.

This rearrangement joins TRBV27 to TRBJ2-1; 11 bases line up with TRBD2. CDR3 size: 16 residues. Germline V gives CDR1 MNHEY, CDR2 SMNVEV (reference sequence). The trim removed 6 bases at V and 6 bases at J, leaving 10 bases unmatched. CDR3 sequence reads: CASRYLTSGSVNEQFF. The CDR3 bases are TGTGCCAGCAGATATCTCACTAGCGGGAGTGTCAATGAGCAGTTCTTC.

The chain carries TRBV28 and TRBJ1-1; TRBD1 matches 8 bases. This CDR3 spans 14 amino acids. The J segment lost 4 bases and the V segment lost 4 bases, leaving 5 bases of the junction unmatched. Germline-derived CDR1 and CDR2 are MDHEN and SYDVKM. Here the CDR3 DNA reads TGTGCCAGCAGTTCCAGGGGGCGGGGCACTGAAGCTTTCTTT. Its protein product is CASSSRGRGTEAFF.

The chain joins TRBV6-5 to TRBJ1-6, with D possibly being TRBD1 (5 bases). V lost 2 bases, J lost 7 bases, and 12 bases lay in between. CDR1 is MNHEY and CDR2 is SVGAGI in the germline V gene. CDR3 length equals 15 residues. The CDR3, as DNA: TGTGCCAGCAGTTACAGCAGGGATTGGAATTCACCCCTCCACTTT. Translated: CASSYSRDWNSPLHF.

This sequence joins TRBV28 and TRBJ2-1; no clear D gene. V lost 6 bases and J lost 8, with 14 bases in between. The CDR3 spans 13 residues. Germline V CDR1 and CDR2: MDHEN, SYDVKM. In DNA form, the CDR3 reads TGTGCCAGCAGCCAGAGCCTCGGGTATGAGCAGTTCTTC. Translating it yields CASSQSLGYEQFF.

The table lists this clone with many counts. The gene calls are TRBV4-1 and TRBJ2-7; 9 bases are shared with TRBD2. The V and J ends lost 1 base and 0 bases, in that order; junction bases with no gene match: 1. Germline CDR1 and CDR2: MGHRA and YSYEKL. The CDR3 consists of 15 residues. The CDR3 loop reads CASSQGLADSYEQYF. The CDR3, as DNA: TGCGCCAGCAGCCAAGGACTAGCGGACTCCTACGAGCAGTACTTC.

The gene calls are TRBV27 and TRBJ2-5; a possible D gene is TRBD1 (5 bases). The CDR3 extends over 18 amino acids. Looked up from germline, CDR1 is MNHEY and CDR2 is SMNVEV (reference sequence). Trimming shortened V by 0 bases and J by 2 bases, and 19 bases separated the two germline ends. The CDR3 loop reads CASSLSRRKGIWQETQYF. Written as DNA, the CDR3 is TGTGCCAGCAGTTTATCGAGGAGAAAGGGGATCTGGCAAGAGACCCAGTACTTC.

V and J are TRBV3-1 (or the pseudogene TRBV3-2) and TRBJ2-1, with TRBD2 matching over 15 bases. The CDR3 totals 17 residues. The J segment lost 8 bases and the V segment lost 4 bases, leaving 9 bases of the junction unmatched. From germline, CDR1 is LGHDT and CDR2 YNNKEL (reference sequence). The CDR3 loop reads CASSRFLGLAGGYEQFF. The CDR3, as DNA: TGTGCCAGCAGCCGTTTCTTGGGACTAGCGGGAGGATATGAGCAGTTCTTC.

The rearrangement joins TRBV19 to TRBJ2-5, with D unclear. Per the germline V gene, CDR1 is LNHDA and CDR2 is SQIVND (reference sequence). Between the trimmed V and J ends, which lost 5 bases and 3 bases, there was a span of 19 bases. This CDR3 spans 16 amino acids. CDR3 residues: CASSRGSLSIEETQYF. In DNA form, the CDR3 reads TGTGCCAGTAGTCGAGGCAGCCTAAGTATAGAAGAGACCCAGTACTTC. The full variable domain, rest sourced from reference TRBV19 and TRBJ2-5, is DGGITQSPKYLFRKEGQNVTLSCEQNLNHDAMYWYRQDPGQGLRLIYYSQIVNDFQKGDIAEGYSVSREKKESFPLTVTSAQKNPTAFYLCASSRGSLSIEETQYFGPGTRLLVL.

The V call is TRBV7-9, the J call TRBJ2-2; 7 bases agree with TRBD1. Trimming cost V 6 bases and J 0 bases; bases outside gene matches: 7. The CDR3 has 16 amino acids. Germline V lookup: CDR1 SEHNR, CDR2 FQNEAQ (reference sequence). CDR3 DNA: TGTGCCAGCAGTCGCGGACAGGCGGCGAACACCGGGGAGCTGTTTTTT. This encodes CASSRGQAANTGELFF.

This chain connects TRBV9 to TRBJ2-1; D is perhaps TRBD1 (6 bases). The germline CDR1 and CDR2 sequences are SGDLS and YYNGEE. Trimming removed 1 base from V and 5 bases from J, with 16 bases in between. The CDR3 covers 16 residues. CDR3: CASSVLAQGLNNEQFF. CDR3 DNA sequence: TGTGCCAGCAGCGTATTAGCCCAGGGGCTCAACAATGAGCAGTTCTTC.

The rearrangement uses TRBV9 and TRBJ2-7, with TRBD1 matching over 11 bases. Unmatched junction bases numbered 3, after V lost 0 bases and J lost 7 bases. The CDR3 consists of 14 residues. Germline CDR1 and CDR2: SGDLS and YYNGEE. The CDR3 loop is CASSVVGQGGEQYF. CDR3 sequence (DNA): TGTGCCAGCAGCGTAGTGGGACAGGGGGGAGAGCAGTACTTC.

The rearrangement joins TRBV7-9 to TRBJ2-5, with D tentatively TRBD2 (5 bases). There are 15 residues in the CDR3. Deletions cut 4 bases from V and 7 bases from J, with 19 bases between. CDR1 SEHNR and CDR2 FQNEAQ come from the germline V gene (reference sequence). The CDR3 bases are TGTGCCAGCAGCTCGGGTGGAGGCCTTAGAGGGACCCAGTACTTC. It is translated as CASSSGGGLRGTQYF.

The chain has TRBV19 and TRBJ2-3; 8 nucleotides align to TRBD1. The trim removed 5 bases at V and 6 bases at J, leaving 10 bases unmatched. CDR1 and CDR2 (germline): LNHDA, SQIVND (reference sequence). CDR3 length equals 15 residues. CDR3 nucleotide sequence: TGTGCCAGTAGTGCCTTGAACAGGGGGAGGGATACGCAGTATTTT. Translation: CASSALNRGRDTQYF.

The rearrangement links TRBV5-1 to TRBJ2-1; TRBD2 aligns across 12 bases. The V and J ends lost 1 base and 7 bases, in that order; junction bases with no gene match: 0. Looked up from germline, CDR1 is SGHRS and CDR2 is YFSETQ. CDR3 length equals 14 residues. The CDR3 coding sequence is TGCGCCAGCAGCTTGACTAGCGGGAGGAATGAGCAGTTCTTC. Translation gives CASSLTSGRNEQFF.

The chain recombines TRBV28 with TRBJ2-1, with 10 bases fitting TRBD2. The CDR3 sequence is 16 residues long. Trimming removed 6 bases from V and 3 bases from J; junction bases left unmatched: 8. Germline V gives CDR1 MDHEN, CDR2 SYDVKM. The CDR3 DNA sequence: TGTGCCAGCAGCCCCACCGGGACTAGCGTCTACAATGAGCAGTTCTTC. Translating gives CASSPTGTSVYNEQFF.

This clone was seen more than once but under ten times. The chain has TRBV5-4 and TRBJ1-2; D unresolved. The CDR3 length is 13 residues. With 3 bases removed from V and 4 bases from J, the gap between germline ends came to 10 bases. The V gene's germline CDR1 is SGHNT and CDR2 YYREEE (reference sequence). The DNA of the CDR3 is TGTGCCAGCAGCTCCGAGGCAGTCTATGGCTACACCTTC. The encoded protein is CASSSEAVYGYTF.

This chain connects TRBV10-3 to TRBJ1-2; D gene uncertain. CDR1 and CDR2 (germline): ENHRY, SYGVKD. The CDR3 extends over 13 amino acids. V lost 4 bases and J 2 bases, leaving 8 bases between the germline ends. CDR3 sequence (DNA): TGTGCCATCAGTGCCGGGGAGAACTATGGCTACACCTTC. Protein: CAISAGENYGYTF.

This chain uses TRBV28 with TRBJ2-2, with D unresolved. There are 15 residues in the CDR3. The V end was cut by 3 bases, the J end by 0 bases, with 8 bases between. The germline gives CDR1 MDHEN, CDR2 SYDVKM. The CDR3 nucleotides are TGTGCCAGCAGTTTTCGCGGAGCGAACACCGGGGAGCTGTTTTTT. It codes for CASSFRGANTGELFF.

The chain couples TRBV21-1 to TRBJ1-1. TRBV21-1 is marked as a pseudogene. This CDR3 comprises 15 residues. The CDR3 coding sequence is TGTGCCAGCAGCAAAGACGTAGGGAGAAACACTGAAGCTTTCTTT. This codes for CASSKDVGRNTEAFF.

The gene calls are TRBV19 and TRBJ1-1; D remains ambiguous. The CDR3 runs 14 residues. CDR1 is LNHDA and CDR2 is SQIVND in the germline V gene (reference sequence). V was clipped by 6 bases and J by 1 base, with 12 bases between them. For the CDR3, the DNA is TGTGCCAGTAGACCGACAAAAGGGAACACTGAAGCTTTCTTT. Translating gives CASRPTKGNTEAFF.

The chain couples TRBV5-4 to TRBJ2-7; 9 bases are shared with TRBD2. The CDR3 runs to 17 residues. Trimming removed 4 bases from V and 3 bases from J; junction bases left unmatched: 14. The germline CDR1 and CDR2 sequences are SGHNT and YYREEE (reference sequence). CDR3 bases: TGTGCCAGCAGCCTGGGGCTAGCGGGGTATACCGGCTACGAGCAGTACTTC. Translated, it gives CASSLGLAGYTGYEQYF.